This T cell receptor (beta chain) was recorded in a study of T cells after yellow fever vaccination. Findings of the study overall: A small share of clonotypes appeared in both CD4 and CD8 compartments. Clones that expanded after primary vaccination mostly reappeared after the booster (over 95% CD4, approximately 85% CD8).

Notes on this clonotype: The target antigen is unknown.

The CDR3 extends over 13 amino acids. Per the germline V gene, CDR1 is SGHNT and CDR2 is YYREEE (reference sequence). V was clipped by 0 bases and J by 12 bases, with 14 bases between them. Making TCR cDNA involved 5'RACE template switching, which added UMIs and a universal primer site. MiXCR, run by TCRdb on the 5' RACE reads, gives a single entry per CDR3 protein. Here the sample spans approximately 260,000 distinct CDR3 sequences, approximately 5.2% being singletons. The TCR comes from a man aged 18 to 29 who received the YFV17D yellow fever vaccine. The chain employs TRBV5-4 and TRBJ2-3; weak D call: TRBD1 (6 bases). The source material was CD4+ T cells sorted from PBMCs, sampled on the day of the yellow fever booster vaccination. CDR3 sequence reads: CASSLGMGASQYF. CDR3 DNA: TGTGCCAGCAGCTTGGGGATGGGGGCATCACAGTATTTT.